These 13 T cell receptor beta chains share one sample of origin, sequenced in a study of Ad26.COV2.S vaccination and SARS-CoV-2 variants (dated by TCRdb to the early 2020s). In light of the paper, this sample's treatment or condition label describes: some 20 received Ad26.COV2.S at low or high dose, single or two shots; 5 received placebo; per-sample allocation not given. Repertoires of vaccine and placebo recipients were sequenced from samples taken on day 63 after the first injection. The library was produced with the immunoSEQ multiplex PCR assay. In TCRdb, the immuneACCESS table is reduced to in-frame sequences with V and J assigned. These tables do not hold every clone; where another copy was compared, an unresolved V gene accounts for under half, and the others remain unexplained. The sample table shows under 250,000 clones, and approximately 90% are seen once. Jointly, the top ten make up less than 3.5% of the sample.

The material was peripheral blood, obtained in a trial of Ad26.COV2.S vaccine versus placebo. The receptor set was obtained from a person between 18 and 65 years old who received the Ad26.COV2.S COVID-19 vaccine or a placebo.

The V gene is TRBV5-4, the J gene TRBJ2-3; TRBD1 matches 7 bases. Germline V gene data show CDR1 as SGHNT and CDR2 as YYREEE (reference sequence). The CDR3 has 15 residues. V gave up 3 bases and J gave up 1 base; unmatched junction bases: 5. Here the CDR3 reads CASSSTGAGTDTQYF. The CDR3 DNA follows: TGTGCCAGCAGCTCCACAGGGGCTGGCACAGATACGCAGTATTTT.

The V call is TRBV4-3, the J call TRBJ1-1, with TRBD1 identical over 10 bases. Trimming removed 4 bases from V and 10 bases from J; junction bases left unmatched: 15. The CDR3 is 16 amino acids. Germline CDR1 is LGHNA and CDR2 is YSLEER. The CDR3 DNA reads TGCGCCAGCAGCCGCCAAGAAACCCCCTGGACAGGGGGAGCTTTCTTT. Translating it yields CASSRQETPWTGGAFF.

The chain links TRBV2 to TRBJ2-2; 9 bases map to TRBD2. V trimming: 5 bases; J trimming: 2 bases; junction bases outside the gene matches: 3. The CDR3 spans 15 residues. Germline V CDR1 and CDR2: SNHLY, FYNNEI. CDR3 sequence (DNA): TGTGCCAGCAGTCGGACTAGCGCAAACACCGGGGAGCTGTTTTTT. Protein: CASSRTSANTGELFF.

Turning to this clone: Sequence at one end of the junction differs from germline and may be a read error. The V call is TRBV14, the J call TRBJ2-3; TRBD2 matches at 7 bases. Germline lookup yields CDR1 SGHDN and CDR2 FVKESK. The CDR3 length is 11 residues. This CDR3 is CASSQRGVANF. CDR3 nucleotide sequence: TGTGCCAGCAGCCAACGGGGGGTCGCGAATTTT.

The chain employs TRBV5-1 and TRBJ2-7; D may be TRBD2 (5 bases). The CDR3 contains 13 residues. Germline V gene sequence: CDR1 SGHRS, CDR2 YFSETQ. Trimming pared 4 bases from V and 7 bases from J, leaving 15 bases between. CDR3 loop: CASSRETSGEQYF. The CDR3 DNA reads as TGCGCCAGCAGCCGTGAGACGTCGGGGGAGCAGTACTTC.

The rearrangement joins TRBV7-9 to TRBJ2-2; 8 nucleotides line up with TRBD1. CDR1 is SEHNR and CDR2 is FQNEAQ in the germline V gene (reference sequence). The ends lost 7 bases at V and 0 bases at J; junction bases unmatched: 4. CDR3 length: 15 residues. The CDR3 reads CASTPTGANTGELFF. DNA of the CDR3: TGTGCCAGCACCCCGACAGGGGCGAACACCGGGGAGCTGTTTTTT.

This clone is a singleton in its sample. This sequence joins TRBV24-1 and TRBJ2-5, with D maybe TRBD1 (5 bases). The CDR3 contains 14 residues. Germline V CDR1 and CDR2: KGHDR, SFDVKD. Trimming took 5 bases from V and 7 from J, leaving 16 bases between them. CDR3 nucleotide sequence: TGTGCCACCAGTGGCCCAGGGCAGGCCCCGACCCAGTACTTC. This encodes CATSGPGQAPTQYF.

CDR3 nucleotides: TGTGCCAGCAGCTTATCGCTAGCGGGAGTTAGGAACAATGAGCAGTTCTTC. It is translated as CASSLSLAGVRNNEQFF. J is TRBJ2-1 and V is TRBV7-9, with 10 positions matching TRBD2. The CDR3 runs to 17 residues. V was clipped by 2 bases and J by 5 bases; unmatched bases: 9. Germline CDR1 and CDR2: SEHNR and FQNEAQ (reference sequence).

V gene TRBV6-5 combines with J gene TRBJ2-2, with a tentative D call TRBD2 (7 bases). The germline V and J ends were trimmed by 2 bases and 4 bases, with 14 bases remaining between them. The germline gives CDR1 MNHEY, CDR2 SVGAGI. The CDR3 covers 16 residues. The CDR3 loop reads CASSYGGGGSTGELFF. In DNA form, the CDR3 reads TGTGCCAGCAGTTACGGCGGGGGCGGGAGCACCGGGGAGCTGTTTTTT.

The CDR3 coding sequence is TGTGCCAGCAGCCTCGGAGGGACAGACACTGAAGCTTTCTTT. As protein: CASSLGGTDTEAFF. The V and J genes are TRBV4-2 and TRBJ1-1; TRBD1 agrees at 7 bases. The CDR3 has 14 residues. Germline assignment: CDR1 LGHNA and CDR2 YNFKEQ. Losses at the gene ends were 4 bases for V and 3 bases for J; bases not matched to a gene: 5.

The rearrangement uses TRBV7-9 and TRBJ1-1, with D uncertain. Germline V gene sequence: CDR1 SEHNR, CDR2 FQNEAQ (reference sequence). The CDR3 loop spans 15 amino acids. The V and J ends lost 0 bases and 2 bases respectively, with 10 bases between them. DNA for the CDR3: TGTGCCAGCAGCTTAGCGCAAGGGTTTAACACTGAAGCTTTCTTT. Amino acid sequence: CASSLAQGFNTEAFF.

V usage is TRBV5-4 and J usage is TRBJ1-1; D unclear. This CDR3 spans 11 amino acids. The V and J ends lost 10 bases and 2 bases respectively, with 9 bases between them. Germline V gene sequence: CDR1 SGHNT, CDR2 YYREEE (reference sequence). The CDR3 DNA reads as TGTGCCCTCGACACAAACACTGAAGCTTTCTTT. This gives the protein CALDTNTEAFF.

J is TRBJ2-5 and V is TRBV2; no definite D call. The CDR3 runs 14 residues. V was shortened by 1 base and J by 5 bases, with 11 bases between the two germline ends. Germline CDR1 reads SNHLY; CDR2 reads FYNNEI. In DNA form, the CDR3 reads TGTGCCAGCAGTGAAGTGGCCACACAGGAGACCCAGTACTTC. This gives the protein CASSEVATQETQYF. Complete variable domain (other parts from reference TRBV2 and TRBJ2-5): EPEVTQTPSHQVTQMGQEVILRCVPISNHLYFYWYRQILGQKVEFLVSFYNNEISEKSEIFDDQFSVERPDGSNFTLKIRSTKLEDSAMYFCASSEVATQETQYFGPGTRLLVL.